This TCR beta chain came from a study of blood T cell repertoires in COVID-19. Some clones are missing from TCRdb's copy, which holds only in-frame ones; the method was immunoSEQ multiplex PCR. The table has about 180,000 clones, approximately 81% seen once. Germline V lookup: CDR1 SEHNR, CDR2 FQNEAQ (reference sequence). This CDR3 spans 15 amino acids. Losses at the gene ends were 5 bases for V and 2 bases for J; bases not matched to a gene: 6. Sequenced input: PBMCs or T cells enriched from blood (not recorded which). The sequence derives from a man aged 55 to 70 who had recovered from COVID-19. The chain has TRBV7-9 and TRBJ1-5, with 7 bases aligning to TRBD1. CDR3 in DNA: TGTGCCAGCAGCAAACAGGGGCGAGGCAATCAGCCCCAGCATTTT. Translating it yields CASSKQGRGNQPQHF.